These T cell receptor beta chains were read from a single sample in a study of CD8+ T cells in alopecia areata. Assay: immunoSEQ multiplex PCR; the TCRdb copy retains only in-frame clones and omits some. The sample includes about 120,000 clones, 50% to 75% of them seen just once. Specimen: CD8+ T cells sorted from blood, collected at week 4, from a patient treated with tofacitinib. The source of these receptors is a human donor with alopecia areata. The CDR3 runs from the conserved cysteine through the conserved F or W. Each record gives: clone size, J gene, V gene, D gene, CDR3 DNA, CDR3 protein. The D gene is left open where the match is weak. Expanded clones get a size class; other rows say once, few or many, or leave the size out.

.,TRBJ1-2,TRBV7-2,.,TGTGCCAGCAGCCAGCTGGGCTCAGGCTATGGCTACACCTTC,CASSQLGSGYGYTF
.,TRBJ1-5,TRBV19,TRBD1,TGTGCCAGTAGTGGACAGGGGAAGGGCAATCAGCCCCAGCATTTT,CASSGQGKGNQPQHF
.,TRBJ2-6,TRBV12-5,.,TGTGCTAGTGGTTTGGCCGGGGATCCCTCTGGGGCCAACGTCCTGACTTTC,CASGLAGDPSGANVLTF
few,TRBJ1-1,TRBV29-1,.,TGCAGCGTTGTGGAGGGGAGGGGAGCTTTCTTT,CSVVEGRGAFF
.,TRBJ1-3,TRBV18,.,TGTGCCAGCTCACCAGCTCTCGGGAACACCATATATTTT,CASSPALGNTIYF
.,TRBJ2-5,TRBV27,TRBD2,TGTGCCAGCAGTCTGACTAGCGGGGGGCCCAAGCAAGAGACCCAGTACTTC,CASSLTSGGPKQETQYF
.,TRBJ1-1,TRBV4-3,TRBD1,TGCGCCAGCAGCCAAGGGGACAGGGGTGTGGACACTGAAGCTTTCTTT,CASSQGDRGVDTEAFF
few,TRBJ1-1,TRBV13,.,TGTGCCAGCAGCCTTCGGAGGGTTTACAGGCAGAACACTGAAGCTTTCTTT,CASSLRRVYRQNTEAFF
.,TRBJ1-2,TRBV23-1,.,TGCGCCAGCTCGCTGCGGGGGAACTATGGCTACACCTTC,CASSLRGNYGYTF
once,TRBJ1-2,TRBV7-3,.,TGTGCCAGCAGCTTAACGGCCGATAGACAGGATGGCTACACCTTC,CASSLTADRQDGYTF
few,TRBJ2-3,TRBV30,TRBD1,TGTGCCGGTCAGACAGGGTTCATACCAGATACGCAGTATTTT,CAGQTGFIPDTQYF
once,TRBJ2-7,TRBV29-1,.,TGCAGCGTTTTGGTTGAGGGGCTGTACTTC,CSVLVEGLYF
.,TRBJ1-6,TRBV7-9,TRBD1,TGTGCCAGCAGCTCCGGGACAGGGATGGCGTCACCCCTCCACTTT,CASSSGTGMASPLHF
.,TRBJ2-7,TRBV29-1,.,TGCAGCGTGAGGGGGGACAACGGCTTAGAGCAGTACTTC,CSVRGDNGLEQYF
few,TRBJ1-2,TRBV30,.,TGTGCCTGGAGACCCGCCTCTGGCTACACCTTC,CAWRPASGYTF
.,TRBJ1-1,TRBV30,.,TGTGCCTGGATGAGCACAGTGAACACTGAAGCTTTCTTT,CAWMSTVNTEAFF
.,TRBJ1-6,TRBV5-6,.,TGTGCCAGCAGCTCTCTTCAGGCTGGGACGGCCCTCCACTTT,CASSSLQAGTALHF
.,TRBJ2-1,TRBV7-9,.,TGTGCCAGCAGCTTAGTTGGGCGGGGCAACAATGAGCAGTTCTTC,CASSLVGRGNNEQFF
.,TRBJ1-6,TRBV9,.,TGTGCCAGCGCGGAAGCTGGGGGAGATAATTCACCCCTCCACTTT,CASAEAGGDNSPLHF
.,TRBJ1-2,TRBV29-1,.,TGCAGCGTTGAAGGACAAGCCTATGGCTACACCTTC,CSVEGQAYGYTF
.,TRBJ2-1,TRBV7-9,.,TGTGCCAGTGACGGAAGCTCCTACAATGAGCAGTTCTTC,CASDGSSYNEQFF
.,TRBJ2-5,TRBV6-5,.,TGTGCCACCCATAAAGGGGGAGAGACCCAGTACTTC,CATHKGGETQYF
.,TRBJ2-5,TRBV29-1,.,TGCAGCCCCCGGGTCCAAAAGGAGGGGGCCCGGGAGACCCAGTACTTC,CSPRVQKEGARETQYF
.,TRBJ1-2,TRBV29-1,.,TGCAGCGTTGTCAGGGAGAGTCGGAACTATGGCTACACCTTC,CSVVRESRNYGYTF
.,TRBJ1-1,TRBV29-1,.,TGCAGCGTTGTCCAGGGCTTCAACACTGAAGCTTTCTTT,CSVVQGFNTEAFF
few,TRBJ2-7,TRBV6-5,.,TGTGCCTGCCGTGGAGAGAGCTACGAGCAGTACTTC,CACRGESYEQYF
.,TRBJ2-7,TRBV7-9,TRBD2,TGTGCCAGCAGCTTAGAGGAAGGTGTGCGGGGGTTGACCTACGAGCAGTACTTC,CASSLEEGVRGLTYEQYF
.,TRBJ1-1,TRBV7-9,TRBD1,TGTGCCAGCAGCCCGCTCCCGACAGGGACCACTGAAGCTTTCTTT,CASSPLPTGTTEAFF
.,TRBJ2-2,TRBV13,.,TGTGCCAGCAGCTCAAGAGGGGCCGGGGAGCTGTTTTTT,CASSSRGAGELFF
.,TRBJ2-2,TRBV7-9,.,TGTGCCAGCAGCCCTGGACTTGGGACCGGGGAGCTGTTTTTT,CASSPGLGTGELFF
.,TRBJ2-7,TRBV27,.,TGTGCCAGCAGTCAAGACTTCTACGAGCAGTACTTC,CASSQDFYEQYF
few,TRBJ1-1,TRBV7-9,.,TGTGCCAGCAGCTTCCCGGGGCGGAACACTGAAGCTTTCTTT,CASSFPGRNTEAFF
once,TRBJ1-1,TRBV7-9,.,TGTGCCAGCAGCTTTGGGCAAGAAGCTTTCTTT,CASSFGQEAFF
once,TRBJ1-2,TRBV29-1,.,TGCAGCGTTGAACCTGTAGCGGACTATGGCTACACCTTC,CSVEPVADYGYTF
.,TRBJ2-7,TRBV30,.,TGTGCCTGGAGCCACCGGGGCCCCTACGAGCAGTACTTC,CAWSHRGPYEQYF
few,TRBJ2-2,TRBV29-1,.,TGCAGCGTTGAAATGCACAACACCGGGGAGCTGTTTTTT,CSVEMHNTGELFF
few,TRBJ1-1,TRBV29-1,TRBD1,TGCAGCGTGGGACAGGGGGTAACTGAAGCTTTCTTT,CSVGQGVTEAFF